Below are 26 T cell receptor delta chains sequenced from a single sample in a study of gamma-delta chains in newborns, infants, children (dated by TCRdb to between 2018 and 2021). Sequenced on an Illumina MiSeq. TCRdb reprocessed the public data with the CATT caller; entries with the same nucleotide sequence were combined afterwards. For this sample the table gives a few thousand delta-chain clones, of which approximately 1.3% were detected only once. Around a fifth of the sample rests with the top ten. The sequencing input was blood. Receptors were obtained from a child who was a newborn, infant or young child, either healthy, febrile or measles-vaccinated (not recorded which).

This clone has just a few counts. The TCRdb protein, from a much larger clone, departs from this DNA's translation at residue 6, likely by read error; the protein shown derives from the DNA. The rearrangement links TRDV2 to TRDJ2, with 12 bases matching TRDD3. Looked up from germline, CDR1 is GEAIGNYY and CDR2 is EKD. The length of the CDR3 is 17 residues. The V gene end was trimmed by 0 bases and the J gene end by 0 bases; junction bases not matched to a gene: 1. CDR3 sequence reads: CACDTAGGYALTAQLFF. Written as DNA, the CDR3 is TGTGCCTGTGACACCGCTGGGGGATACGCTTTGACAGCACAACTCTTCTTT.

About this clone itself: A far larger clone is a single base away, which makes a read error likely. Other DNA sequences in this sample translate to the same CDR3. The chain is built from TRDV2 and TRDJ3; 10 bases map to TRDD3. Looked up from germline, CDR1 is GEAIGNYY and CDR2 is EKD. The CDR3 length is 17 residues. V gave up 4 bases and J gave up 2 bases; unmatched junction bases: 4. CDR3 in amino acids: CACESLGDTWDTRQMFF. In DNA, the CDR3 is TGTGCCTGTGAGTCTCTGGGGGATACCTGGGACACCCGACAGATGTTTTTC.

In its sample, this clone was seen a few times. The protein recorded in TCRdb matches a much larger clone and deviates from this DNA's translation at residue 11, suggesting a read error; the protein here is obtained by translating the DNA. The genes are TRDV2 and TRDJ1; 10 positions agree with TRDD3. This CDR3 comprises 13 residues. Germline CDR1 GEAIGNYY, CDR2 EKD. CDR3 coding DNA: TGTGCCTGTGACACCGGGGGATACGATAAAATCATCTTT. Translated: CACDTGGYDKIIF.

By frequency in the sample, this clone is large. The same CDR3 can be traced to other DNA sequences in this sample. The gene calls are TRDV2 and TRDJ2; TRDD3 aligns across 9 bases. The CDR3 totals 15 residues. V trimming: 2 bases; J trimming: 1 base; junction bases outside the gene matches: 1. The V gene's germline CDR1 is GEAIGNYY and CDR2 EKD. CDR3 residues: CACDILGDLTAQLFF. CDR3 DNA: TGTGCCTGTGACATACTGGGGGATTTGACAGCACAACTCTTCTTT.

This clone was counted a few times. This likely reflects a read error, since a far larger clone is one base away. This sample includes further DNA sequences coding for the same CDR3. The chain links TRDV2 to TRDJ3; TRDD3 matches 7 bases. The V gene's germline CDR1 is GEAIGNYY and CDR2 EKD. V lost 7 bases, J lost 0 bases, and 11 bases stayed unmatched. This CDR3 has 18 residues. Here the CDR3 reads CACDSWGPRSWDTRQMFF. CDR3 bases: TGTGCCTGCGACTCCTGGGGGCCCCGCTCCTGGGACACCCGACAGATGTTTTTC.

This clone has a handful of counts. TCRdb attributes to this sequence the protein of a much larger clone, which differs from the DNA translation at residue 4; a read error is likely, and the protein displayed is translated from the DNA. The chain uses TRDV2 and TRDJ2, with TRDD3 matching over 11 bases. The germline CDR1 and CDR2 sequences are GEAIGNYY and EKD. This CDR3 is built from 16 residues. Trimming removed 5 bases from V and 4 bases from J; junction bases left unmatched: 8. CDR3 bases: TGTGCCTGTGGTCCACTGGGGGATAAAGGGACAGCACAACTCTTCTTT. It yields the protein CACGPLGDKGTAQLFF.

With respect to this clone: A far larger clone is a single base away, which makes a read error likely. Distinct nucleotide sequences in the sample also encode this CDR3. CDR3: CACDTGITGGMSSWDTRQMFF. Here the CDR3 DNA reads TGTGCCTGTGACACCGGGATTACTGGGGGAATGAGCTCCTGGGACACCCGACAGATGTTCTTC. The V call is TRDV2, the J call TRDJ3, with 9 bases identical to TRDD3. Germline assignment: CDR1 GEAIGNYY and CDR2 EKD. This CDR3 has 21 residues.

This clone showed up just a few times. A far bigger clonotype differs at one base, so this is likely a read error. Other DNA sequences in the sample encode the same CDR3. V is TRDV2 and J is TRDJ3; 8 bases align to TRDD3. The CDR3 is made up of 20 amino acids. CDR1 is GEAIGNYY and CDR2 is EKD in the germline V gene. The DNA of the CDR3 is TGTGCCTGTGACACCGGGCCAAACTGGGGGCCCTCCTGGGACACCCGACAGATGTTCTTC. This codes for CACDTGPNWGPSWDTRQMFF.

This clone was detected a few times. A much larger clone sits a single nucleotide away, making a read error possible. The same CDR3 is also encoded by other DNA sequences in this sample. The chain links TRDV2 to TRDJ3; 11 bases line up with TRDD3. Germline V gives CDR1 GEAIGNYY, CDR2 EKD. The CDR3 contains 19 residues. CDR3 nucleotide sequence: TGTGCCTGTGACACCGTACTGGGGGATAGCTCCTGGGACACCCGGCAGATGTTTTTC. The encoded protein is CACDTVLGDSSWDTRQMFF.

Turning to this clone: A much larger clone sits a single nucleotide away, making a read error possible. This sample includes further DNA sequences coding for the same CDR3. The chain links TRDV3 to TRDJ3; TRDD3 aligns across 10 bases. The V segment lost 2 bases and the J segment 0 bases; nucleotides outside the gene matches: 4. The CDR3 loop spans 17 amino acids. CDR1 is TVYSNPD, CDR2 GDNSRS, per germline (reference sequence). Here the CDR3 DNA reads TGTGCCTTTGGGCTGGGGGATAGCTCCTGGGACACCCGACAGATGTTTTTC. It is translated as CAFGLGDSSWDTRQMFF.

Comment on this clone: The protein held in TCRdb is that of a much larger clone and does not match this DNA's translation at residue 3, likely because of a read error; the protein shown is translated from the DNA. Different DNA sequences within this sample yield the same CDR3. This CDR3 reads CARDTGGYSWDTRQMFF. In DNA, the CDR3 is TGTGCCCGTGACACTGGGGGATATTCCTGGGACACCCGACAGATGTTTTTC. The rearrangement links TRDV2 to TRDJ3, with 11 bases lining up with TRDD3. This CDR3 region has 17 residues. CDR1 and CDR2 (germline): GEAIGNYY, EKD.

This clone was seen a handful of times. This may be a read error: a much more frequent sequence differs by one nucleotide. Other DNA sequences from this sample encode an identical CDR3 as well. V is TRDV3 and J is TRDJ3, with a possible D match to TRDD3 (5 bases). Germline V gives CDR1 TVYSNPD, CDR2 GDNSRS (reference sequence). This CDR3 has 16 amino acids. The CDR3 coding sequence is TGTGCCTCGGTGTGGGATCTCTCCTGGGACACCCGACAAATGTTTTTC. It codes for CASVWDLSWDTRQMFF.

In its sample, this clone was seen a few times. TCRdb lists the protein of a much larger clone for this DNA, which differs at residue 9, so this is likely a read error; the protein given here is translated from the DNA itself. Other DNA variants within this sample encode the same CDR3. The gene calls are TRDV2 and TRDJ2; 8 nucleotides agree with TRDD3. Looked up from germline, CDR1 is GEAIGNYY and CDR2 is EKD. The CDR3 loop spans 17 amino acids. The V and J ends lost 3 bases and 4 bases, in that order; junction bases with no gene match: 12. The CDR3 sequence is CACDAYWGVRETAQLFF. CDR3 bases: TGTGCCTGTGACGCCTACTGGGGGGTACGCGAGACAGCACAACTCTTCTTT.

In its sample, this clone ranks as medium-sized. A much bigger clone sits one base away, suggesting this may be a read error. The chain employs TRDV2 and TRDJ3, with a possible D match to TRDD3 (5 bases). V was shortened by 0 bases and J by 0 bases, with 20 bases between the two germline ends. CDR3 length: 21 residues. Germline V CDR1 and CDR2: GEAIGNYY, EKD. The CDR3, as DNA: TGTGCCTGTGACACCCTCTCAATACTGGTGGCAAGCTCCTGGGACACCCGACAGATGTTTTTC. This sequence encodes CACDTLSILVASSWDTRQMFF.

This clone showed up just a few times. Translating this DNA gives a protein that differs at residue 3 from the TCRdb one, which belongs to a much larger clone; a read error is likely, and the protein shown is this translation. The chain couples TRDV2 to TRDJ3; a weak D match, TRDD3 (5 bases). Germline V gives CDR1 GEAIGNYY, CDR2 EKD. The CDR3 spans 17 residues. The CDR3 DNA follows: TGTGCCCGTGACACCGGATGGGGCTCCTGGGACACCCGACAGATGTTTTTC. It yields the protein CARDTGWGSWDTRQMFF.

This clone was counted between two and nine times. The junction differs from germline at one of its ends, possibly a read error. In DNA form, the CDR3 reads TGTGCCTGTGACATACTGGGGGAGGGCTCCTGGGACACCCGACAGGTGTTTTTC. This gives the protein CACDILGEGSWDTRQVFF. The chain combines TRDV2 with TRDJ3, with 9 bases that match TRDD3. The V gene's germline CDR1 is GEAIGNYY and CDR2 EKD. CDR3 length equals 18 residues.

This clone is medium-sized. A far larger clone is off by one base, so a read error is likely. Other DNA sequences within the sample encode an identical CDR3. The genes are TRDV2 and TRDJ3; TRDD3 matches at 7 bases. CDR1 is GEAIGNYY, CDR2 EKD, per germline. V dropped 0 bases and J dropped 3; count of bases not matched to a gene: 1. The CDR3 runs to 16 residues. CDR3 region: CACDTGGCWDTRQMFF. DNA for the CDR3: TGTGCCTGTGACACCGGGGGATGCTGGGACACCCGACAGATGTTTTTC.

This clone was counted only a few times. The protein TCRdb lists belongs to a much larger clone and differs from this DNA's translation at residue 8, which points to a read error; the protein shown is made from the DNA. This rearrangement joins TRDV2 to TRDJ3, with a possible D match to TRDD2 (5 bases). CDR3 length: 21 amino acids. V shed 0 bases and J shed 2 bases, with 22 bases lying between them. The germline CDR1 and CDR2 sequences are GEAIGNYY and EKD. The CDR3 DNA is TGTGCCTGTGACACCGCACCCCCTACGGCCAGGGACCCCTGGGACACCCGACAGATGTTTTTC. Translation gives CACDTAPPTARDPWDTRQMFF.

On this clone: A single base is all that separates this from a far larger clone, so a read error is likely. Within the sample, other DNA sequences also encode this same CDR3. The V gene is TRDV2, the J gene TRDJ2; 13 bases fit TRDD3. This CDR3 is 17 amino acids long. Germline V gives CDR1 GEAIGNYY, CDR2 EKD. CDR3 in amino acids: CACDAYWGIRETAQLFF. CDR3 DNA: TGTGCCTGTGACGCCTACTGGGGGATACGCGAGACAGCGCAACTCTTCTTT.

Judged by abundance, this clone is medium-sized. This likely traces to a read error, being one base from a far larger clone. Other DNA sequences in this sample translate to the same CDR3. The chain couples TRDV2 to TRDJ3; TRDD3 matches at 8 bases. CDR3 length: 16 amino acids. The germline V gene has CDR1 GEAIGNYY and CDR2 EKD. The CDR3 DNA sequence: TGTGCCTGTGGCACCGGGGGATACTGGGACACCCGACAGATGTTTTTC. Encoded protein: CACGTGGYWDTRQMFF.

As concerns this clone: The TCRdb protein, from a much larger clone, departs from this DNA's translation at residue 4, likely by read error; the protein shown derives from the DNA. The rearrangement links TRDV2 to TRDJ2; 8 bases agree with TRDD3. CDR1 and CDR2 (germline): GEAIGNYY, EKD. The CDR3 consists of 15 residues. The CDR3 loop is CACGILGALTAHLFF. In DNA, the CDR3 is TGTGCCTGTGGCATACTGGGGGCTTTGACAGCACACCTCTTCTTT.

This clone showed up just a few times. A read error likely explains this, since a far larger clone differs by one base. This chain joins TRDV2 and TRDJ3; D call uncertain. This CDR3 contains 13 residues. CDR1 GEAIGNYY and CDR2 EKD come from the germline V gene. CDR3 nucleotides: TGTGCCTGTGGCACCTGGGACACCCGACAGATGTTTTTC. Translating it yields CACGTWDTRQMFF.

CDR3 sequence reads: CALGERGSVKLIF. The DNA of the CDR3 is TGTGCTCTTGGGGAACGGGGGAGCGTTAAACTCATCTTT. The chain joins TRDV1 to TRDJ1; D perhaps matches TRDD3 (6 bases). CDR3 length: 13 amino acids. Germline loops: CDR1 TSWWSYY, CDR2 QGS. With 1 base removed from V and 7 bases from J, the gap between germline ends came to 10 bases.

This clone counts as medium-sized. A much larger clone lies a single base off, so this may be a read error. The CDR3, as DNA: TGTGCCTGTGACACTGTAGGGGCTACCTCCTGGGACACCCGACAGATGTTTTTC. Amino acids: CACDTVGATSWDTRQMFF. The J gene is TRDJ3, the V gene TRDV2, with D unresolved. Germline values: CDR1 GEAIGNYY, CDR2 EKD. The CDR3 is 18 amino acids. Trimming stripped 1 base from V and 0 bases from J, with 12 bases between.

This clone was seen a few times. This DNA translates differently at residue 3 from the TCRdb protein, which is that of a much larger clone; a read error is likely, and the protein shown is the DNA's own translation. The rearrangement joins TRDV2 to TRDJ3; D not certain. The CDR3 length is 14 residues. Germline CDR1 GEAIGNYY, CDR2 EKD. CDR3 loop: CARDTVGDTRQMFF. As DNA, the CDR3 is TGTGCCCGTGACACCGTGGGGGACACCCGACAGATGTTTTTC.

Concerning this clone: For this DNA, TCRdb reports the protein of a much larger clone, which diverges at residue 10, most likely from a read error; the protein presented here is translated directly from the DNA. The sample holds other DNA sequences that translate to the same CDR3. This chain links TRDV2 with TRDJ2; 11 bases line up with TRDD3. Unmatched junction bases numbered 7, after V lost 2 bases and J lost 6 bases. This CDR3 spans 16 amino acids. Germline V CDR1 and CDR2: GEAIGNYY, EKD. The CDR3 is CACDRLGDIIAAQLFF. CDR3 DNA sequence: TGTGCCTGTGACAGACTGGGGGATATAATAGCAGCACAACTCTTCTTT.